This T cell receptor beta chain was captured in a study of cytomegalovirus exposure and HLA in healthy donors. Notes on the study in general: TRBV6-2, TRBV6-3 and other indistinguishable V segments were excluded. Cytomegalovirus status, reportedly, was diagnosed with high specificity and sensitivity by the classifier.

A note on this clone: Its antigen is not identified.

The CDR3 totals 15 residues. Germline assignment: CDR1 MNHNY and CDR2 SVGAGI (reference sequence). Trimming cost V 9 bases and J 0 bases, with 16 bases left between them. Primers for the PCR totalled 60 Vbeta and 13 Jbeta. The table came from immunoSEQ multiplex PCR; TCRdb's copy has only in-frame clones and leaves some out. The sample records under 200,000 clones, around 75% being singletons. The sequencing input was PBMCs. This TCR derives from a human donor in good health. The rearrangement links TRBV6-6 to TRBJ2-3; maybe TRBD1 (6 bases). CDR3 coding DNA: TGTGCCAGTTTTCCCCCAGGGGCTAGCACAGATACGCAGTATTTT. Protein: CASFPPGASTDTQYF.